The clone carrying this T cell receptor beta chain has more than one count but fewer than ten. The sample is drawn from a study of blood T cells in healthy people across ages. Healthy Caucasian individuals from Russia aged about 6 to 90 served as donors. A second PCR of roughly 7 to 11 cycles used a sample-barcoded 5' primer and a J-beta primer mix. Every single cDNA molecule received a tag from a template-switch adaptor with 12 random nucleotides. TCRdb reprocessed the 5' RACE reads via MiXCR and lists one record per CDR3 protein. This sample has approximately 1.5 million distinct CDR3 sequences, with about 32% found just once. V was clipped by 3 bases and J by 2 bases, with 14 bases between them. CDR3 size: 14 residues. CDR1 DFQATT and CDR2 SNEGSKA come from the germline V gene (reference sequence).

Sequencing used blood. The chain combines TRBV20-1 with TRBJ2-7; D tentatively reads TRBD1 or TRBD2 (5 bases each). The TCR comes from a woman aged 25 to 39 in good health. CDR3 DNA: TGCAGTGCTAGCCCGCTGGGGGAGACCTACGAGCAGTACTTC. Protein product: CSASPLGETYEQYF.